This TCR beta chain appears in the sequencing data of a study of siplizumab effects on memory and regulatory T cells (dated by TCRdb to between 2017 and 2020). Turning to the overall study: The study examined how the anti-CD2 antibody siplizumab affects alloreactive T-cell subsets in allogeneic mixed lymphocyte reactions built from human PBMCs. The investigation overall reported the following: Siplizumab significantly reduced the cumulative frequency of alloreactive sequences traceable to unstimulated CD4+ memory T cells. In reactions with siplizumab, an average of approximately 69% of mappable alloreactive CD4+ clones were Treg-derived, compared with 25% to 30% in control reactions. Because sequences at frequencies below about 10^-5 were poorly captured, only a minor fraction of alloreactive clones could be mapped back to unstimulated subsets. For roughly 75-97% of proliferating CD4+ or CD8+ clones, no naive or memory phenotype could be assigned. Greater diversity appeared to be present in unstimulated naive T cells than in memory T cells, and a substantial contribution to the alloresponse seemed to be made by naive cells. The suppressive function of proliferating Tregs from siplizumab cultures was not functionally confirmed.

A note on this clone: Its cognate antigen has yet to be identified. No base-level quality is on record; no much larger clone is a single base apart.

Sorted unstimulated T cells and proliferating T cells recovered from mixed lymphocyte reactions underwent TCRbeta CDR3 sequencing. Fresh whole blood from roughly 10 HLA-typed healthy donors was used to isolate PBMCs. To map where alloreactive clones came from, unstimulated CD4+ non-regulatory T cells were FACS-sorted. The library was built by means of the immunoSEQ multiplex PCR assay. Some 9.9 x 10^4 TCR templates per sample were assayed by the deep sequencing platform. Genomic DNA extracted from sorted T cells was used for TCRbeta CDR3 sequencing. The authors' pipeline ran thus. Clonal analysis of TCRbeta CDR3 data was done in the R programming language. Alloreactive CD4+ and CD8+ clones were defined by comparing unstimulated samples with post-reaction CFSE-low samples. Regulatory or non-regulatory origin was assigned to alloreactive CD4+ clones by matching of sequences to sorted unstimulated Treg and non-Treg repertoires. TCRdb's version of the immuneACCESS table is confined to in-frame rearrangements and falls short of the full clone set. An unresolved V gene accounts for under half of the shortfall where checked; the remainder is of unknown origin. Clone size and the V and J calls come from that table; the DNA yielded D and trimming. The sample data list roughly 100,000 clones, and around nine tenths of these were observed just once. The top ten clonotypes cover 12% of the sample.

From the germline V gene, CDR1 is SGHRS and CDR2 is YFSETQ. The CDR3 measures 16 amino acids from cysteine to phenylalanine. CDR3 DNA only is kept here, 48 bases in frame from base 1. The trim is 0 bases for V and 11 bases for J, with a gap of 20 bases between the germline ends. The receptor was isolated from a human donor in good health. The V and J genes are TRBV5-1 and TRBJ1-4; the D region possibly corresponds to TRBD1 (6 bases align). The specimen was non-Treg CD4+ T cells sorted from blood. According to the study, the label for this sample's cell subset or site signals: FACS-sorted unstimulated CD4+ non-regulatory T cells. The sequenced DNA is TGCGCCAGCAGCTTGGGTGGGGGCACGATCGAGGATAAACTGTTTTTT. Its product reads: CASSLGGGTIEDKLFF.